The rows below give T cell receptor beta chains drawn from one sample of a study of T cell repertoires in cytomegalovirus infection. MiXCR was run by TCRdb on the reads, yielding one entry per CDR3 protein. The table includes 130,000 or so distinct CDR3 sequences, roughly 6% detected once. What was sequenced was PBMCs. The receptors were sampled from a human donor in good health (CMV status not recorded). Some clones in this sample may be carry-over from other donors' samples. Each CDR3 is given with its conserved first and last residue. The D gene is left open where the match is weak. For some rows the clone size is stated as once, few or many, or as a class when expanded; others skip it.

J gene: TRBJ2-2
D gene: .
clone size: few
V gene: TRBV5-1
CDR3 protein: CASSLGGPPNTGELFF
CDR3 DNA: TGCGCCAGCAGCTTGGGCGGACCGCCAAACACCGGGGAGCTGTTTTTT

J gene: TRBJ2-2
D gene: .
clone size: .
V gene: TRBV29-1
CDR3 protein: CSAQGWGRGAGELFF
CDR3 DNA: TGCAGCGCGCAGGGATGGGGACGGGGCGCCGGGGAGCTGTTTTTT

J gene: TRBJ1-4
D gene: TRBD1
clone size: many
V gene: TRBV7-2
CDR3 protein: CASTSTGPNEKLFF
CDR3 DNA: TGTGCCAGCACCTCGACAGGGCCTAATGAAAAACTGTTTTTT

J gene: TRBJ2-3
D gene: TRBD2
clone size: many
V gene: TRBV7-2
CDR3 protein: CASSFALGGGGTDTQYF
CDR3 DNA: TGTGCCAGCAGCTTTGCCCTCGGGGGGGGAGGGACAGATACGCAGTATTTT

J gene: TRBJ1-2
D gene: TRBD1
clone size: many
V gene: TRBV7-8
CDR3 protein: CASSPRTGAAGRYGYTF
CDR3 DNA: TGTGCCAGCAGCCCGCGGACAGGGGCTGCGGGGCGATATGGCTACACCTTC

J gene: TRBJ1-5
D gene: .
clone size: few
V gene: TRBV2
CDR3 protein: CASRRPGSNQPQHF
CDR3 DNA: TGTGCCAGCAGGAGACCGGGGAGCAATCAGCCCCAGCATTTT

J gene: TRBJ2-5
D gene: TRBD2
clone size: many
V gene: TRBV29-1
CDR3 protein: CSVDGRGGIEETQYF
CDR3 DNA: TGCAGCGTTGATGGGCGCGGGGGTATCGAAGAGACCCAGTACTTC

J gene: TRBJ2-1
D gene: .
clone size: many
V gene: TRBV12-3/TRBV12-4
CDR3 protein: CASSLAAGDEQFF
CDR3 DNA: TGTGCCAGCAGTTTAGCCGCCGGAGATGAGCAGTTCTTC

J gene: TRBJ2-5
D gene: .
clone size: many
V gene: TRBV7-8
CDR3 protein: CASSLIGAQYF
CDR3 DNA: TGTGCCAGCAGCTTAATAGGGGCCCAGTACTTC

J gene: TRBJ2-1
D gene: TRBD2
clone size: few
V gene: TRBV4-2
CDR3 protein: CASSWGLAGDSRTGEQFF
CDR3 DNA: TGTGCCAGCAGCTGGGGACTAGCGGGTGATAGTAGAACGGGTGAGCAGTTCTTC

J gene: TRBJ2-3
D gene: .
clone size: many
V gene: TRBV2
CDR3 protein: CASRMAGDTQYF
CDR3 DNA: TGTGCCAGCAGGATGGCGGGGGATACGCAGTATTTT

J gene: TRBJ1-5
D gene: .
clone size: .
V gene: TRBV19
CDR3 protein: CASSTSQGFNQPQHF
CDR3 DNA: TGTGCCAGTAGTACCTCACAGGGATTCAATCAGCCCCAGCATTTT

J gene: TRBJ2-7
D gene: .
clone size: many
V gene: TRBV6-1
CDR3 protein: CASSEARKGQYF
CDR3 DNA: TGTGCCAGCAGTGAAGCGCGGAAAGGGCAGTACTTC

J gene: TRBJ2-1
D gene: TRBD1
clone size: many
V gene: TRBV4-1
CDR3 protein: CASSPWTGRDEQFF
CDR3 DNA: TGCGCCAGCAGCCCATGGACAGGGCGGGATGAGCAGTTCTTC

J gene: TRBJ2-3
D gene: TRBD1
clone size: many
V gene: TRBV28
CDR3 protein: CASSLWDRLTDTQYF
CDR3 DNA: TGTGCCAGCAGTTTATGGGACAGGTTAACAGATACGCAGTATTTT

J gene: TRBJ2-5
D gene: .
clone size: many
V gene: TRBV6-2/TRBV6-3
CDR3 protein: CASKDRPAGTQYF
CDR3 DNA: TGTGCCAGCAAAGACAGACCGGCGGGGACCCAGTACTTC

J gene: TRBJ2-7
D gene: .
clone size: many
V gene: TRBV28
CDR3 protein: CASKVGASAAYEQYF
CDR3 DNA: TGTGCCAGCAAAGTAGGGGCTAGCGCAGCCTACGAGCAGTACTTC

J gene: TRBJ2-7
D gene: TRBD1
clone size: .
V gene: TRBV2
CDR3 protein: CASKNSRQGYEQYF
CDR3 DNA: TGTGCCAGCAAAAATAGTCGACAGGGCTACGAGCAGTACTTC

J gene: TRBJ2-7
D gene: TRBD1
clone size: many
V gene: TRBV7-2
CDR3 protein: CASSLGDRGAYEQYF
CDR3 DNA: TGTGCCAGCAGCTTAGGGGACAGGGGGGCCTACGAGCAGTACTTC

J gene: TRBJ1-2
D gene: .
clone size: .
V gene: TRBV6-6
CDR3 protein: CASRGNSPGKNYGYTF
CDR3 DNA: TGTGCCAGCAGGGGAAATTCACCCGGCAAGAACTATGGCTACACCTTC

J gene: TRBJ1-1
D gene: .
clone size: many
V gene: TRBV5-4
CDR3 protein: CASSLVGGYTEAFF
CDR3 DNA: TGTGCCAGCAGCTTGGTTGGGGGCTACACTGAAGCTTTCTTT

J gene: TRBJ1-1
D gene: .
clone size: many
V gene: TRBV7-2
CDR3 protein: CASSSQGFGTEAFF
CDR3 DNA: TGTGCCAGCAGCTCACAGGGTTTTGGTACTGAAGCTTTCTTT

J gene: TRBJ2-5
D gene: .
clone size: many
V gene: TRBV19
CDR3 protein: CASRAGSQETQYF
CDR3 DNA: TGTGCCAGCCGGGCAGGGTCCCAAGAGACCCAGTACTTC

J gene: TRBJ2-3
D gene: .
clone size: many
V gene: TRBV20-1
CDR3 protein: CSANTRDGTPSTDTQYF
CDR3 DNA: TGCAGTGCTAATACTCGAGACGGTACTCCTAGCACAGATACGCAGTATTTT

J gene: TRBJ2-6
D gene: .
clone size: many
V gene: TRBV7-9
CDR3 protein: CACGSSGANVLTF
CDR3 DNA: TGTGCCTGCGGCAGCTCTGGGGCCAACGTCCTGACTTTC

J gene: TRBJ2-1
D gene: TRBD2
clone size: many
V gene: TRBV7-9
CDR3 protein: CASSLRLAGGTDNEQFF
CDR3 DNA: TGTGCCAGCAGCTTAAGGCTAGCGGGGGGGACCGACAATGAGCAGTTCTTC

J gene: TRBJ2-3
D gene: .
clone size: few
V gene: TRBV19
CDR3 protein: CASSHGSSTDTQYF
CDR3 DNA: TGTGCCAGTAGTCATGGATCTAGCACAGATACGCAGTATTTT

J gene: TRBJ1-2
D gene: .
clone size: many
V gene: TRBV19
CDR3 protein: CASSITVAGRYGYTF
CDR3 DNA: TGTGCCAGTAGTATAACGGTCGCAGGGAGGTATGGCTACACCTTC

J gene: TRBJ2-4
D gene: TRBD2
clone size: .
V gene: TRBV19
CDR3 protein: CASTDGRDIQYF
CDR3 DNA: TGTGCCAGTACGGACGGGAGGGACATTCAGTACTTC

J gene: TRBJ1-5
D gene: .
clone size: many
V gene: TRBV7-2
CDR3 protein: CASSLAFSQPQHF
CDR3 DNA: TGTGCCAGCAGCTTAGCTTTTAGTCAGCCCCAGCATTTT

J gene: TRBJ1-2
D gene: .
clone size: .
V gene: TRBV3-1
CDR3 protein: CASSQDNTGGYTF
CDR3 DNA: TGTGCCAGCAGCCAAGATAATACGGGTGGCTACACCTTC

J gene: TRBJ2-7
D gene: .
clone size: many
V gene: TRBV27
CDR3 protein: CASSPRTAPSYEQYF
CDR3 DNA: TGTGCCAGCAGTCCCCGGACGGCTCCATCCTACGAGCAGTACTTC

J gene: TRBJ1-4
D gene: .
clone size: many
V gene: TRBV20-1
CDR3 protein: CSARRQSNEKLFF
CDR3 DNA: TGCAGTGCTAGGAGGCAGTCTAATGAAAAACTGTTTTTT

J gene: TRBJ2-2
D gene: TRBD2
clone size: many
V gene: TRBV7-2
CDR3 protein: CASSLRGGNTGELFF
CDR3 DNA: TGTGCCAGCAGCTTGCGGGGGGGGAACACCGGGGAGCTGTTTTTT

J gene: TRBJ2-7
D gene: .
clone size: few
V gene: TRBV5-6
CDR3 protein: CASRLGHSFYEQYF
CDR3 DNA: TGTGCCAGCAGGCTGGGACATAGTTTCTACGAGCAGTACTTC

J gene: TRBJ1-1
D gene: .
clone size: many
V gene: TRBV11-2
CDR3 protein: CASRKWGTTMNTEAFF
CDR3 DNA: TGTGCCAGCAGGAAATGGGGGACCACTATGAACACTGAAGCTTTCTTT

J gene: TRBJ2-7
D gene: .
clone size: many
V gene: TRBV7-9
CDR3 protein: CASSLGLAPTYEQYF
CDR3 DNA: TGTGCCAGCAGCTTAGGGCTAGCCCCCACCTACGAGCAGTACTTC

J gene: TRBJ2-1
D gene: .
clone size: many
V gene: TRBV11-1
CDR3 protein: CASSWLGNEQFF
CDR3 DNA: TGTGCCAGCAGCTGGCTAGGCAATGAGCAGTTCTTC

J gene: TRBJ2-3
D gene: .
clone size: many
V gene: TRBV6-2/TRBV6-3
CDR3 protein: CASSNRDASTDTQYF
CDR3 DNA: TGTGCCAGCAGCAACAGGGACGCTAGCACAGATACGCAGTATTTT

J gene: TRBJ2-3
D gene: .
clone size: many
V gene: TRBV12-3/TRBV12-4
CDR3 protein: CASSPRVSTDTQYF
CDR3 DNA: TGTGCCAGCAGTCCCCGGGTTAGCACAGATACGCAGTATTTT

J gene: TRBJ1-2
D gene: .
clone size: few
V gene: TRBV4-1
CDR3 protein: CASSQDGYGYTF
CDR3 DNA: TGCGCCAGCAGCCAAGATGGCTATGGCTACACCTTC

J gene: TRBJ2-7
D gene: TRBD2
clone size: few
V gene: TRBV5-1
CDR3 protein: CASSLFGGAYEQYF
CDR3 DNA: TGCGCCAGCAGCTTGTTCGGGGGGGCCTACGAGCAGTACTTC

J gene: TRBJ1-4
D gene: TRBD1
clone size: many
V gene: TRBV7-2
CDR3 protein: CASSPLTGQGNEKLFF
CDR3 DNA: TGTGCCAGCAGCCCCTTGACGGGACAGGGGAATGAAAAACTGTTTTTT

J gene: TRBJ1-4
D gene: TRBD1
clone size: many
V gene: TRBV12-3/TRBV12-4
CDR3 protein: CASRGQAVATNEKLFF
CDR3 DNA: TGTGCCAGCAGGGGACAGGCTGTTGCAACTAATGAAAAACTGTTTTTT

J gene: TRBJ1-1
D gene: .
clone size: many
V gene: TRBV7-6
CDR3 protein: CASSLYGGAKNEAFF
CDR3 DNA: TGTGCCAGCAGCTTATATGGGGGCGCGAAAAATGAAGCTTTCTTT

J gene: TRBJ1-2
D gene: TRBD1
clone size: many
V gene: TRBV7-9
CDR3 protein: CASSLTLGTASNYGYTF
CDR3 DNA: TGTGCCAGCAGCTTAACCCTCGGGACAGCATCTAACTATGGCTACACCTTC

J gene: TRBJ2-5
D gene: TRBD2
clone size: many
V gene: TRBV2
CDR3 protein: CASRREEGETQYF
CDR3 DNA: TGTGCCAGCAGGCGGGAGGAAGGAGAGACCCAGTACTTC

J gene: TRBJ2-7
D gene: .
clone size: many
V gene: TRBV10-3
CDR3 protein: CAISDGTLGRQYF
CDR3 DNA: TGTGCCATCAGTGACGGGACTCTGGGGAGGCAGTACTTC

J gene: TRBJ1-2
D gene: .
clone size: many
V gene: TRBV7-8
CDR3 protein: CASSWIRDTLYGYTF
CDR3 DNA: TGTGCCAGCAGCTGGATCCGGGACACCTTATATGGCTACACCTTC

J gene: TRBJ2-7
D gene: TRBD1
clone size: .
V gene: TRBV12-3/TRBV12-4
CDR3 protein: CASSPAGQGSKQYF
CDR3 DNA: TGTGCCAGCAGTCCGGCTGGACAGGGGTCGAAGCAGTACTTC

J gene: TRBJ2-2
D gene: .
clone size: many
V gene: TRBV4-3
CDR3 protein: CASSLEHTGELFF
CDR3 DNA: TGCGCCAGCAGCCTGGAGCACACCGGGGAGCTGTTTTTT

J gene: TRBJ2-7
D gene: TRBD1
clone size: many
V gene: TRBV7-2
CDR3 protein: CASSTGTGGQHYEQYF
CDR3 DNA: TGTGCCAGCAGCACCGGGACAGGGGGCCAGCACTACGAGCAGTACTTC

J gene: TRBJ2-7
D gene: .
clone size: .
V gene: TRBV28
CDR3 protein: CASSSQGFNVYEQYF
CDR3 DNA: TGTGCCAGCAGCTCCCAGGGTTTTAATGTCTACGAGCAGTACTTC

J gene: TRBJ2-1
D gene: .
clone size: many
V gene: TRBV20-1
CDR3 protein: CSARRAGGSYNEQFF
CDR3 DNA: TGCAGTGCTAGGAGAGCAGGGGGGTCCTACAATGAGCAGTTCTTC

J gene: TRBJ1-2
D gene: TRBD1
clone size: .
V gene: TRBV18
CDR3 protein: CASSAIGRGTWDGYTF
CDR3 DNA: TGTGCCAGCTCAGCCATCGGCAGGGGGACATGGGATGGCTACACCTTC

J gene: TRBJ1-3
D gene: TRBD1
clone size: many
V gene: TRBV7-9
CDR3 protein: CASSYKGAENTIYF
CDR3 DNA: TGTGCCAGCAGCTATAAGGGGGCCGAAAACACCATATATTTT